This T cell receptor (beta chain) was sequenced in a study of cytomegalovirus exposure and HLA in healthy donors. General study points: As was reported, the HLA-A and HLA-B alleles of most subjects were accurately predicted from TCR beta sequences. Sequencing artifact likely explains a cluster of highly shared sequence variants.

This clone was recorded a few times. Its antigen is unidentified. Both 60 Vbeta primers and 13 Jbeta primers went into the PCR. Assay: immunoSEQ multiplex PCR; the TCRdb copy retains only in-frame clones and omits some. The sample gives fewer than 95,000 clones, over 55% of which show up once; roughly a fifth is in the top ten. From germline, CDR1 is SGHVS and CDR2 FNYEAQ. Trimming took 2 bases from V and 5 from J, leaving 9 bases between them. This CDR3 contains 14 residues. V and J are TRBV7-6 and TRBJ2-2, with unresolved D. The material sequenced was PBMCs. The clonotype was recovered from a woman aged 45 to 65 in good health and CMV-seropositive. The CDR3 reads CASSLNLATGELFF. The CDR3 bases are TGTGCCAGCAGCTTAAACTTAGCTACCGGGGAGCTGTTTTTT.